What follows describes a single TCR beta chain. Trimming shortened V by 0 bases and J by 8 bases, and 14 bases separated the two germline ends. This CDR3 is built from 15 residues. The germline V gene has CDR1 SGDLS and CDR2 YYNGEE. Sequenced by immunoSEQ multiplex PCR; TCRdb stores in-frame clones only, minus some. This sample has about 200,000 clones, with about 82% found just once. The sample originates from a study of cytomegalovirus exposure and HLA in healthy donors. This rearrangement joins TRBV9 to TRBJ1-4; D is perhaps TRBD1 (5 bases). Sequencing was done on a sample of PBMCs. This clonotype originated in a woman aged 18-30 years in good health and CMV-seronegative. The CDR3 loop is CASSVGRGKLEKLFF. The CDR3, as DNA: TGTGCCAGCAGCGTAGGGAGGGGAAAATTGGAAAAACTGTTTTTT.